This TCR beta chain was sequenced during a study of early T cells in non-severe SARS-CoV-2 infection. Looking at the study overall: The sequenced material was bulk RNA from unsorted whole blood, and its chains were unpaired.

Trimming removed 8 bases from V and 7 bases from J, with 17 bases in between. The CDR3 loop spans 14 amino acids. Unique molecular identifiers were added to individual cDNA molecules. MiXCR, applied by TCRdb to the 5' RACE reads, yields one record per CDR3 protein. The sample lists roughly 41,000 distinct CDR3 sequences; over 3.5% were seen once. General study points: Private and CD4 specificities were missed by VDJdb matching, which favored anti-spike CD8 responses.

This clonotype appeared many times. Antigen unknown. The receptor was derived from an adult who was a healthcare worker with PCR-confirmed SARS-CoV-2 infection or an uninfected control (not recorded which). The chain couples TRBV12-3 or TRBV12-4 to TRBJ2-2, with a possible D match to TRBD2 (6 bases). Sequenced material: whole blood. The CDR3 bases are TGTGCCAGCGCGCCGGGACTCTTCTTCGGGGAGCTGTTTTTT. This translates into CASAPGLFFGELFF.